Given below is one T cell receptor (beta chain) in context. Its antigen remains unknown. Researchers ran the PCR with 60 Vbeta and 13 Jbeta primers. This table comes from immunoSEQ multiplex PCR, and its TCRdb copy is limited to in-frame clones, with some not included. The repertoire has 99,000 or so clones, 60% to 85% of them found once; the top ten carry approximately 5%. The record originates from a study of cytomegalovirus exposure and HLA in healthy donors. Overall study findings and caveats: Reports indicated that the classifier achieved high specificity and sensitivity in diagnosing cytomegalovirus status. As a later analysis showed, several of the most significant clusters appeared to be linked to common viral pathogens. A later analysis associated 16,951 TCR beta sequences with HLA alleles at a 0.05 false discovery rate.

Germline V CDR1 and CDR2: SGHAT, FQNNGV. V lost 5 bases to trimming and J lost 3 bases, with 15 bases between them. The CDR3 is made up of 15 amino acids. The sample consisted of PBMCs. The J gene is TRBJ2-3, the V gene TRBV11-2; D is unclear. The receptor's source is a woman between 18 and 29 years old in good health and CMV-seropositive. In DNA, the CDR3 is TGTGCCAGCAGCCCCCGTATCCCCGAGACAGATACGCAGTATTTT. The encoded protein is CASSPRIPETDTQYF.